These T cell receptor beta chains were read from a single sample in a study of blood T cell repertoires in COVID-19. Some clones are missing from TCRdb's copy, which holds only in-frame ones; the method was immunoSEQ multiplex PCR. The repertoire includes 140,000 or so clones, about nine tenths of them detected once, and approximately 2.5% sits in the top ten. The sequenced material came from peripheral blood. The receptors here all came from a human donor with COVID-19, enrolled during active disease. The donor label of this sample is uncertain. Both conserved end residues are part of each CDR3. A D gene is named only where the DNA matches it firmly. Clone size is not always given. Where it is, it says once, few, many or a class for expanded clones.

. | TRBJ2-7 | . | TRBV25-1 | CASSEWGGHCSEQYF | TGTGCCAGCAGTGAATGGGGGGGGCACTGCTCGGAGCAGTACTTC
. | TRBJ1-5 | . | TRBV7-9 | CASSLESGANQPQHF | TGTGCCAGCAGCTTAGAGTCAGGTGCCAATCAGCCCCAGCATTTT
TRBD1 | TRBJ1-6 | . | TRBV6-1 | CASSEIGNRGTSPLHF | TGTGCCAGCAGTGAAATCGGTAACAGGGGAACTTCACCCCTCCACTTT
. | TRBJ2-3 | . | TRBV28 | CASSVGQLTDTQYF | TGTGCCAGCAGTGTAGGACAGCTCACAGATACGCAGTATTTT
. | TRBJ1-1 | . | TRBV5-6 | CASSLVSRGPGTEAFF | TGTGCCAGCAGCTTGGTATCGCGGGGGCCGGGCACTGAAGCTTTCTTT
. | TRBJ2-3 | . | TRBV5-4 | CAGGQTRSGDTQYF | TGTGCCGGGGGCCAAACTAGGTCAGGAGATACGCAGTATTTT
. | TRBJ1-1 | . | TRBV21-1 | CASSMKPPGTGKKNTEAFF | TGTGCCAGCAGCATGAAACCGCCCGGGACAGGGAAGAAGAACACTGAAGCTTTCTTT
TRBD1 | TRBJ1-1 | . | TRBV5-4 | CASSLDRDRTLNTEAFF | TGTGCCAGCAGCCTAGACAGGGACCGAACCTTGAACACTGAAGCTTTCTTT
. | TRBJ1-4 | . | TRBV29-1 | CSVQTDRVNEKLFF | TGCAGCGTCCAGACCGACCGGGTTAATGAAAAACTGTTTTTT
. | TRBJ1-3 | . | TRBV3-1/TRBV3-2 | CASSQGAGARDTIYF | TGTGCCAGCAGCCAAGGGGCAGGGGCGCGAGACACCATATATTTT
. | TRBJ2-7 | few | TRBV5-1 | CASSLAVGQRAYEQYF | TGCGCCAGCAGCTTGGCCGTAGGACAGAGGGCCTACGAGCAGTACTTC
. | TRBJ1-1 | once | TRBV21-1 | CASNSTEAFF | TGTGCCAGCAACTCGACTGAAGCTTTCTTT
. | TRBJ2-7 | once | TRBV28 | CASSPSSYEQYF | TGTGCCAGCAGCCCGAGCTCCTACGAGCAGTACTTC
. | TRBJ2-7 | . | TRBV18 | CASSPGSGVSYEQYF | TGTGCCAGCTCACCAGGGTCAGGGGTCTCCTACGAGCAGTACTTC
TRBD1 | TRBJ1-2 | once | TRBV6-2/TRBV6-3 | CASSYTYRGPDYGYTF | TGTGCCAGCAGTTACACGTACAGGGGTCCGGACTATGGCTACACCTTC
TRBD2 | TRBJ2-4 | . | TRBV5-1 | CASSYTREDIQYF | TGCGCCAGCAGCTATACCCGGGAGGACATTCAGTACTTC
. | TRBJ1-5 | few | TRBV28 | CASSQQGRVDQPQHF | TGTGCCAGCAGTCAACAGGGCCGCGTCGATCAGCCCCAGCATTTT
. | TRBJ1-2 | . | TRBV18 | CASSPERYVDYGYTF | TGTGCCAGCTCACCAGAACGCTATGTTGACTATGGCTACACCTTC
. | TRBJ2-7 | . | TRBV28 | CASSFQGSEQYF | TGTGCCAGCAGTTTCCAGGGGAGCGAGCAGTACTTC
. | TRBJ2-7 | . | TRBV6-2/TRBV6-3 | CASSYGGAGYEQYF | TGTGCCAGCAGTTACGGAGGGGCGGGGTACGAGCAGTACTTC